This T cell receptor beta chain was profiled in a study of PD-1 blockade in classical Hodgkin lymphoma. Study results and limitations: Prior therapy or disease activity may underlie the repertoire differences, whose causes remain undefined. Only CD4+ TCR diversity, not CD8+, had risen significantly by C4D1.

Brentuximab vedotin exposure varied, and every patient relapsed after autologous stem cell transplantation. Profiled with immunoSEQ multiplex PCR; TCRdb holds only in-frame clones, not every one. In the table there are tens of thousands of clones, 85% to 90% of which are singletons. Note on this clone: Its target is unknown.

CDR3 size: 13 residues. Germline assignment: CDR1 SGHDN and CDR2 FVKESK. V dropped 1 base and J dropped 7 bases, with 8 bases sitting between them. This TCR derives from a human donor with classical Hodgkin lymphoma. Material: peripheral blood mononuclear cells (PBMCs), obtained before the second cycle of nivolumab. The chain employs TRBV14 and TRBJ1-5; no clear D. The CDR3 reads CASSQAVGQPQHF. CDR3 bases: TGTGCCAGCAGCCAAGCCGTGGGGCAGCCCCAGCATTTT.